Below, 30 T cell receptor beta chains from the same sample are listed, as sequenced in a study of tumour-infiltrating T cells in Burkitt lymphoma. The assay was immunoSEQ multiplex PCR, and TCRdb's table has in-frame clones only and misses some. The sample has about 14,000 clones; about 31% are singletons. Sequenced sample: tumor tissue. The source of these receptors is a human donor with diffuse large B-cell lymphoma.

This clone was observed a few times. The CDR3 reads CASSEFQGTDTQYF. The CDR3 coding sequence is TGTGCCAGCAGTGAGTTTCAGGGCACAGATACGCAGTATTTT. The V call is TRBV2, the J call TRBJ2-3; D gene unclear. The CDR3 runs to 14 residues. Looked up from germline, CDR1 is SNHLY and CDR2 is FYNNEI. The ends were cut back, 3 bases at V and 1 base at J, with 8 bases in the middle.

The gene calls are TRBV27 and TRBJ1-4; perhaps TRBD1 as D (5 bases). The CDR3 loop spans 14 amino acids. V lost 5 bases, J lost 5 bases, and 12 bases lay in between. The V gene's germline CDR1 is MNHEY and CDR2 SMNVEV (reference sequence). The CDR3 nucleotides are TGTGCCAGCAGTAGAGGGGCCCCCAATGAAAAACTGTTTTTT. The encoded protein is CASSRGAPNEKLFF. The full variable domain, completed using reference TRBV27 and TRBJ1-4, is EAQVTQNPRYLITVTGKKLTVTCSQNMNHEYMSWYRQDPGLGLRQIYYSMNVEVTDKGDVPEGYKVSRKEKRNFPLILESPSPNQTSLYFCASSRGAPNEKLFFGSGTQLSVL.

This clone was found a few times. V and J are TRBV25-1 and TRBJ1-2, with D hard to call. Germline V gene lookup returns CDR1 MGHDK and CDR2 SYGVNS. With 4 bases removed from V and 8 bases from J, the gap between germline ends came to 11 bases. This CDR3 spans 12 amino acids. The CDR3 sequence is CASSGSLRGYTF. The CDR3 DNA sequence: TGTGCCAGCAGTGGATCCCTACGAGGCTACACCTTC.

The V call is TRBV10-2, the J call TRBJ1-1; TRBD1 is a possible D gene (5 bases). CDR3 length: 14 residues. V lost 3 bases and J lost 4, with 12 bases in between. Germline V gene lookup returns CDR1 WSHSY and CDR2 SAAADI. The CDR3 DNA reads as TGCGCCAGCAGTGACTCCGGGACCAGCACTGAAGCTTTCTTT. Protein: CASSDSGTSTEAFF.

CDR3 loop: CASSPGTGAYEQYF. DNA for the CDR3: TGTGCCAGTAGTCCCGGGACAGGAGCCTACGAGCAGTACTTC. This rearrangement joins TRBV19 to TRBJ2-5; TRBD1 agrees at 8 bases. The J call may be in error: the DNA end matches TRBJ2-7 better. The germline V gene encodes CDR1 LNHDA and CDR2 SQIVND (reference sequence). The CDR3 is 14 residues long.

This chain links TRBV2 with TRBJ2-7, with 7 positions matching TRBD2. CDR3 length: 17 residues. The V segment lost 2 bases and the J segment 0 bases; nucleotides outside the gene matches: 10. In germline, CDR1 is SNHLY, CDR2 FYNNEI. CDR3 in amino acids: CASSESFWRERSYEQYF. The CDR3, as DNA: TGTGCCAGCAGTGAAAGTTTTTGGCGGGAGCGCTCCTACGAGCAGTACTTC.

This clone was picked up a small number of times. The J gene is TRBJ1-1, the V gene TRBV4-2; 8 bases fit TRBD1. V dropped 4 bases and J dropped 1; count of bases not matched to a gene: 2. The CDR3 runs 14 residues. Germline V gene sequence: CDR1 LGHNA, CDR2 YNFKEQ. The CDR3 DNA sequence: TGTGCCAGCAGCCGCGGACAGGGGAACACTGAAGCTTTCTTT. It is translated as CASSRGQGNTEAFF.

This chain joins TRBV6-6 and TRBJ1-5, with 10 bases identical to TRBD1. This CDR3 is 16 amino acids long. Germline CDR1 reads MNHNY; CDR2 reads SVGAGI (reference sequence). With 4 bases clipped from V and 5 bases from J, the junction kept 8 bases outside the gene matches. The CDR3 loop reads CASSLGTGEGDQPQHF. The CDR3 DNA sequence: TGTGCCAGCAGTTTAGGGACAGGGGAAGGTGATCAGCCCCAGCATTTT.

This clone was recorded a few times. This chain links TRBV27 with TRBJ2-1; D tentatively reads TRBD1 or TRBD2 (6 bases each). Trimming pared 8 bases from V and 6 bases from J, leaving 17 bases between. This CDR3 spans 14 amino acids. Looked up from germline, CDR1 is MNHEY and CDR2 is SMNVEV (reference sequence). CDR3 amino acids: CASGGGQRPNEQFF. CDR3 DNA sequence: TGTGCCAGCGGGGGAGGACAGCGGCCCAATGAGCAGTTCTTC.

The CDR3 DNA follows: TGTGCCAGCACCCCAGGGGAGGCTAATGAAAAACTGTTTTTT. Translating it yields CASTPGEANEKLFF. V is TRBV7-6 and J is TRBJ1-4, with a tentative D call TRBD1 (6 bases). Germline V gene sequence: CDR1 SGHVS, CDR2 FNYEAQ. V lost 7 bases, J lost 3 bases, and 12 bases lay in between. CDR3 size: 14 residues.

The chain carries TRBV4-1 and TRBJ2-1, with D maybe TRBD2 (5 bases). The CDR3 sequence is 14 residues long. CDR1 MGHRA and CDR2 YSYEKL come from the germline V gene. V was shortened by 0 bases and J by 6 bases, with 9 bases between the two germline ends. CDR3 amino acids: CASSQEEGRNEQFF. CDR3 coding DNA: TGCGCCAGCAGCCAAGAAGAGGGTCGCAATGAGCAGTTCTTC.

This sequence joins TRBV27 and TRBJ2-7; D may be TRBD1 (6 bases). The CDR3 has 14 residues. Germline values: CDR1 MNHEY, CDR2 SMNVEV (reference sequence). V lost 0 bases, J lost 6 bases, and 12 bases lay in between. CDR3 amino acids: CASSLSGGGGEQYF. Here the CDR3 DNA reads TGTGCCAGCAGTTTATCAGGGGGTGGTGGCGAGCAGTACTTC.

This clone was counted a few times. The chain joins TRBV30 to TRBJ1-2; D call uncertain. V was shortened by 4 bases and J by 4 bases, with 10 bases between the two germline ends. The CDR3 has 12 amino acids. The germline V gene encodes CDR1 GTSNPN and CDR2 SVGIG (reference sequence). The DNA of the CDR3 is TGTGCCTGGACCATCGGAAGCTATGGCTACACCTTC. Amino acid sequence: CAWTIGSYGYTF.

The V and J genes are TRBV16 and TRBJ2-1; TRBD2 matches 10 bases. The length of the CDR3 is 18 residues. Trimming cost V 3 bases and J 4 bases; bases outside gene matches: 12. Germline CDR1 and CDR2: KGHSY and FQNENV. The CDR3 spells CASSQKTGLAAVYNEQFF. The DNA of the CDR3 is TGTGCCAGCAGCCAGAAAACTGGACTAGCGGCCGTTTACAATGAGCAGTTCTTC.

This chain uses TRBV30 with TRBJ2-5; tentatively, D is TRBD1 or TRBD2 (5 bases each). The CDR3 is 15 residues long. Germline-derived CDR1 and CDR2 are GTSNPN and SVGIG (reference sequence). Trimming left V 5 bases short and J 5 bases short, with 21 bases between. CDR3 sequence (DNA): TGTGCCTGGGGCGAGGGGTCGGCGGCCCGGGAGACCCAGTACTTC. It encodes CAWGEGSAARETQYF.

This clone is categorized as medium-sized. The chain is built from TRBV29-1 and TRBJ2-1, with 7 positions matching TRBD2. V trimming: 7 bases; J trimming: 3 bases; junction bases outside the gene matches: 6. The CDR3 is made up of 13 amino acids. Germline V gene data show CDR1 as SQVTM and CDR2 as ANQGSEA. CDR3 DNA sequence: TGCAGCGCCCGGGACTACAACTACAATGAGCAGTTCTTC. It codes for CSARDYNYNEQFF.

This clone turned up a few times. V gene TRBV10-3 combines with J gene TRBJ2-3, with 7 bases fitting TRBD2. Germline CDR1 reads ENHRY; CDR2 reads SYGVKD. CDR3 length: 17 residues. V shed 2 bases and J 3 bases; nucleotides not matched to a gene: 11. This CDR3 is CAISERNGGSRTDTQYF. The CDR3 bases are TGTGCCATCAGTGAGAGAAATGGCGGGAGTAGGACAGATACGCAGTATTTT.

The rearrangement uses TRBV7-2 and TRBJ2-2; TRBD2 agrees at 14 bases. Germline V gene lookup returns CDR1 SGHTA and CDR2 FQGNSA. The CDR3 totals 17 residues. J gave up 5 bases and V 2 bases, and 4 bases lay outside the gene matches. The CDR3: CASSLLTSGRGTGELFF. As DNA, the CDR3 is TGTGCCAGCAGCTTACTGACTAGCGGGAGGGGAACCGGGGAGCTGTTTTTT. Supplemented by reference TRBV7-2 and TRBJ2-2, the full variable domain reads GAGVSQSPSNKVTEKGKDVELRCDPISGHTALYWYRQSLGQGLEFLIYFQGNSAPDKSGLPSDRFSAERTGGSVSTLTIQRTQQEDSAVYLCASSLLTSGRGTGELFFGEGSRLTVL.

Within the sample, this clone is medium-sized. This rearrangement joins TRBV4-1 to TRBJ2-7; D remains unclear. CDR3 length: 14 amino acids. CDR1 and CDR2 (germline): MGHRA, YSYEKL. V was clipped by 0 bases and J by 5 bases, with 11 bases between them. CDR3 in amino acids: CASSQDPVSDEQYF. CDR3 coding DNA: TGCGCCAGCAGCCAAGATCCAGTGAGCGACGAGCAGTACTTC.

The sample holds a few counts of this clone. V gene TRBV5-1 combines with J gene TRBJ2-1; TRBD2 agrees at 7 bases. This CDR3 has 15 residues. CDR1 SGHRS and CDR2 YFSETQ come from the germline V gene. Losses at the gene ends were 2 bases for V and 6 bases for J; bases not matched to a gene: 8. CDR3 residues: CASSFASASGNEQFF. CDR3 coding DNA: TGCGCCAGCAGCTTTGCGTCGGCTAGCGGCAATGAGCAGTTCTTC.

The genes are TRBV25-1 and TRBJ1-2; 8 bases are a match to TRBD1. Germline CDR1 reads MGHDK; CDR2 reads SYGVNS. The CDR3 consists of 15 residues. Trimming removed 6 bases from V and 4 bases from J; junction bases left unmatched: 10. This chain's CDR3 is CASSSGTGTTYGYTF. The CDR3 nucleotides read TGTGCCAGCAGCTCCGGGACAGGAACTACCTATGGCTACACCTTC.

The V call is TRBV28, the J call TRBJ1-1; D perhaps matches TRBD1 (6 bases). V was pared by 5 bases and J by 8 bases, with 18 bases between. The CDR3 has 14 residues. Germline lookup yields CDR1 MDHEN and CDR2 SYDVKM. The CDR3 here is CASSPHSGASEAFF. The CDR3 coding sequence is TGTGCCAGCAGTCCACATTCAGGGGCTTCGGAAGCTTTCTTT.

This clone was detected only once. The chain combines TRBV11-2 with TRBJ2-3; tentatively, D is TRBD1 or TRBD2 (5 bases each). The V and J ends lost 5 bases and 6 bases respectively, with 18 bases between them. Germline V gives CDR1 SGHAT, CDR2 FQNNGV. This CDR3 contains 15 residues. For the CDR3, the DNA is TGTGCCAGCAGCCCTACCGTGGGACCTACGGATACGCAGTATTTT. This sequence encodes CASSPTVGPTDTQYF.

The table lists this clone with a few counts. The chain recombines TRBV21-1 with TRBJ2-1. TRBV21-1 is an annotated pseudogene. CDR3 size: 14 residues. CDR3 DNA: TGTGCCAGCAGCGTAGGCTCCCCCGACGATGAGCAGTTCTTC. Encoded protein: CASSVGSPDDEQFF.

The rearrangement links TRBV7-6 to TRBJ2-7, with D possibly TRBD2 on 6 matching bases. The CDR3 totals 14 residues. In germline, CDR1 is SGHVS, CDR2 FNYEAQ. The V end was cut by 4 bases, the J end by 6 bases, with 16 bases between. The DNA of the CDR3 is TGTGCCAGCAGCTCGGGAGACGGACCCCGCGAGCAGTACTTC. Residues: CASSSGDGPREQYF.

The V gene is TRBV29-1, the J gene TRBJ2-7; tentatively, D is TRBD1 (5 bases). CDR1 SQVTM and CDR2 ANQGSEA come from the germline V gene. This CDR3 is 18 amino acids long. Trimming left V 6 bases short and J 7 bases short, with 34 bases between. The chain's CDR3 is CSVTNKIGRWQGFQEQYF. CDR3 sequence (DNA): TGCAGCGTAACAAACAAAATCGGCAGGTGGCAGGGCTTTCAGGAGCAGTACTTC.

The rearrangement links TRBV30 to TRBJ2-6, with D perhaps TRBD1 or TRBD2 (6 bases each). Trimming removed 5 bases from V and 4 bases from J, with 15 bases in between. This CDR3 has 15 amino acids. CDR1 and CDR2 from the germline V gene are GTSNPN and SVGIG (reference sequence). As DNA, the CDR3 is TGTGCCTGGGACCCCTGGGGGGCCGGGGCCAACGTCCTGACTTTC. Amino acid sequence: CAWDPWGAGANVLTF.

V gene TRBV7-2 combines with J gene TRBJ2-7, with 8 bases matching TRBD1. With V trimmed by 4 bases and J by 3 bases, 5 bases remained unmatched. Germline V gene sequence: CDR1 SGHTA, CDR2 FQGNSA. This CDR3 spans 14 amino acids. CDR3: CASSYRQGNYEQYF. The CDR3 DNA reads TGTGCCAGCAGCTACAGACAGGGGAACTACGAGCAGTACTTC.

The CDR3 spells CASSQEGTLHEKLFF. CDR3 nucleotides: TGTGCCAGCAGCCAAGAGGGGACCCTCCATGAAAAACTGTTTTTT. The chain recombines TRBV14 with TRBJ1-4; TRBD1 is a possible D gene (5 bases). The CDR3 totals 15 residues. V dropped 0 bases and J dropped 6 bases, with 11 bases sitting between them. Germline loops: CDR1 SGHDN, CDR2 FVKESK.

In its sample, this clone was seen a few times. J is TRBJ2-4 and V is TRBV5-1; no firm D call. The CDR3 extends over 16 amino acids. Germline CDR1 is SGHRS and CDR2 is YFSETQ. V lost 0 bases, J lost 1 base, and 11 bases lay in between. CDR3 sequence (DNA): TGCGCCAGCAGCTTGGATACCGTGGGGGCCAAAAACATTCAGTACTTC. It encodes CASSLDTVGAKNIQYF.